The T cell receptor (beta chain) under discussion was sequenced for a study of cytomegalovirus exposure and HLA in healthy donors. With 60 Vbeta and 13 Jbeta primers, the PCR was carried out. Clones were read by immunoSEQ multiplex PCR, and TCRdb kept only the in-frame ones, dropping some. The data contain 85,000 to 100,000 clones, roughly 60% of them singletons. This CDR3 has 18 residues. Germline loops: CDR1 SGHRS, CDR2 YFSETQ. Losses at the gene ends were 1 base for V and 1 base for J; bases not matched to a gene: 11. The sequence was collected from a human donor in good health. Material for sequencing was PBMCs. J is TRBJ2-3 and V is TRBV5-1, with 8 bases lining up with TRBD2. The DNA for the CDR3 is TGCGCCAGCAGCTTGTGGCCCTCGGGGGGGAAGGGCACAGATACGCAGTATTTT. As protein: CASSLWPSGGKGTDTQYF.